Listed here are 19 T cell receptor beta chains from one sample, sequenced in a study of T-cell memory formation after mild COVID-19 (dated by TCRdb to the early 2020s). Library method: 5' RACE. Sequencing was performed on an Illumina NovaSeq 6000. TCRdb redid the processing of the public reads, applying fastp at Q25 and MiXCR, and retained in-frame beta chains. Rows are combined by CDR3 protein, so each entry shows the most common genes and DNA. The sample records 300,000 to 350,000 distinct CDR3 sequences, approximately 12% of which are singletons. About a fifth of the sample comes from the top ten. Input material: PBMCs or a T cell subset sorted from them (not recorded which). These receptors originate from a man between 18 and 35 years old who had mild COVID-19 (a few samples of this study predate the infection). The sample titles of this study are shuffled in the database, so cell type and time point are left out; the donor was told from shared clones.

This clonotype was counted ten times or more. The chain employs TRBV20-1 and TRBJ2-7, with D tentatively TRBD1 (6 bases). The CDR3 loop spans 12 amino acids. The germline gives CDR1 DFQATT, CDR2 SNEGSKA (reference sequence). The ends were cut back, 3 bases at V and 0 bases at J, with 6 bases in the middle. CDR3 nucleotides: TGCAGTGCTAGGGACAGCTCCTACGAGCAGTACTTC. Amino acid sequence: CSARDSSYEQYF.

This clonotype was counted a few times. The chain uses TRBV12-3 or TRBV12-4 and TRBJ1-1; the D is unclear. Trimming left V 3 bases short and J 7 bases short, with 9 bases between. The CDR3 sequence is 12 residues long. In DNA, the CDR3 is TGTGCCAGCAGTTTGACCGCCCGTGAAGCTTTCTTT. Translated: CASSLTAREAFF.

The chain uses TRBV19 and TRBJ1-2, with 7 bases that match TRBD1. The CDR3 runs 17 residues. V shed 9 bases and J 0 bases; nucleotides not matched to a gene: 16. The germline V gene has CDR1 LNHDA and CDR2 SQIVND (reference sequence). CDR3 residues: CARTKGGTAEPNYGYTF. DNA for the CDR3: TGTGCCAGAACAAAGGGGGGGACAGCTGAACCTAACTATGGCTACACCTTC.

The genes are TRBV6-2 or TRBV6-3 and TRBJ2-7; 10 nucleotides line up with TRBD1. V shed 2 bases, J shed 4 bases, and the junction held 8 bases outside the gene matches. This CDR3 comprises 16 residues. From germline, CDR1 is MNHEY and CDR2 SVGEGT. CDR3 sequence: CASSYETRDRGYEQYF. The CDR3 region has the DNA TGTGCCAGCAGTTACGAGACCCGGGACAGGGGTTACGAGCAGTACTTC.

V usage is TRBV12-3 or TRBV12-4 and J usage is TRBJ2-3, with D unresolved. Trimming stripped 7 bases from V and 5 bases from J, with 16 bases between. This CDR3 has 14 amino acids. The CDR3 is CASTLAILRDTQYF. The CDR3 nucleotides read TGTGCCAGCACCCTGGCTATACTTCGAGATACGCAGTATTTT.

This clonotype has just a few counts. The chain combines TRBV11-2 with TRBJ2-7; D gene unclear. The CDR3 runs 15 residues. V lost 5 bases, J lost 0 bases, and 14 bases lay in between. Per germline, CDR1 SGHAT and CDR2 FQNNGV. The CDR3 bases are TGTGCCAGCAGCGCCGGGTCGACGAGCTCCTACGAGCAGTACGTC. Its protein is CASSAGSTSSYEQYV.

The table lists this clonotype with a few counts. V and J are TRBV5-4 and TRBJ2-1; D possibly corresponds to TRBD2 (6 bases). The V and J ends lost 4 bases and 7 bases respectively, with 18 bases between them. This CDR3 is 15 amino acids long. Looked up from germline, CDR1 is SGHNT and CDR2 is YYREEE (reference sequence). CDR3 in DNA: TGTGCCAGCAGCACCTCGTTTGGAGGGGAAAATGAGCAGTTCTTC. Translation gives CASSTSFGGENEQFF. The full variable domain, with the rest looked up from reference TRBV5-4 and TRBJ2-1, is ETGVTQSPTHLIKTRGQQVTLRCSSQSGHNTVSWYQQALGQGPQFIFQYYREEENGRGNFPPRFSGLQFPNYSSELNVNALELDDSALYLCASSTSFGGENEQFFGPGTRLTVL.

Concerning this clonotype: This may come from a read error, since a much larger clone is one base off. It is likely a read error, because the conserved phenylalanine at the end of the CDR3 is missing. The chain uses TRBV5-1 and TRBJ2-5, with 9 bases that match TRBD1. V was pared by 3 bases and J by 2 bases, with 2 bases of the junction left unmatched. Germline V gene lookup returns CDR1 SGHRS and CDR2 YFSETQ. The CDR3 sequence is 14 residues long. The CDR3 spells CASSSGQGQETQYV. CDR3 sequence (DNA): TGCGCCAGCAGCTCGGGACAGGGACAAGAGACCCAGTACGTC.

A few counts support this clonotype. The chain employs TRBV5-1 and TRBJ2-1; D possibly corresponds to TRBD2 (5 bases). Germline values: CDR1 SGHRS, CDR2 YFSETQ. The CDR3 consists of 15 residues. Trimming took 3 bases from V and 6 from J, leaving 16 bases between them. As DNA, the CDR3 is TGCGCCAGCAGCTCAGATACCGGGGTGATCAATGAGCAGTTCTTC. This codes for CASSSDTGVINEQFF.

This clonotype was counted many times. The chain employs TRBV5-1 and TRBJ2-2; 9 nucleotides match TRBD1. Germline V gives CDR1 SGHRS, CDR2 YFSETQ. The CDR3 runs to 15 residues. V lost 3 bases and J lost 4; bases outside the gene matches: 4. The CDR3 sequence is CASSSRTGATGELFF. The CDR3 nucleotides read TGCGCCAGCAGCTCGAGGACAGGGGCCACCGGGGAGCTGTTTTTT.

This clonotype was seen a few times. One junction end does not reproduce the germline sequence, and a read error may be involved. The V gene is TRBV9, the J gene TRBJ2-1; D unresolved. This CDR3 is built from 13 residues. Germline CDR1 is SGDLS and CDR2 is YYNGEE. The CDR3 region is CASSVGIYTEQFF. CDR3 DNA: TGTGCCAGCAGCGTAGGAATTTACACTGAGCAGTTCTTC.

This clonotype was detected a few times. The genes are TRBV7-2 and TRBJ2-3; the D gene could be TRBD1 or TRBD2 (6 bases each). V lost 5 bases, J lost 2 bases, and 17 bases lay in between. The CDR3 extends over 16 amino acids. CDR1 is SGHTA and CDR2 is FQGNSA in the germline V gene. For the CDR3, the DNA is TGTGCCAGCAGCCCGCCCATTGGGGGGCCCACAGATACGCAGTATTTT. Amino acid sequence: CASSPPIGGPTDTQYF.

This clonotype was seen only a few times. The chain carries TRBV6-5 and TRBJ2-5; 8 bases line up with TRBD1. The CDR3 is 14 residues long. The junction had 7 bases not matched to a gene; V was cut back by 4 bases and J by 6 bases. In germline, CDR1 is MNHEY, CDR2 SVGAGI. This CDR3 is CASSSAGGIKTQYF. The CDR3 region has the DNA TGTGCCAGCAGTTCGGCAGGGGGCATAAAGACCCAGTACTTC.

This clonotype was counted ten times or more. The gene calls are TRBV5-5 and TRBJ2-7; D ambiguous. V was cut by 0 bases and J by 6 bases, with 16 bases left in between. The CDR3 spans 15 residues. CDR1 and CDR2 from the germline V gene are SGHKS and YYEKEE (reference sequence). Here the CDR3 DNA reads TGTGCCAGCAGCTTGGATGTCTCCTCCCGCCTCGAGCAGTACGTC. Translated, it gives CASSLDVSSRLEQYV.

Only a few counts were recorded for this clonotype. The J gene is TRBJ1-2, the V gene TRBV6-5; 7 nucleotides match TRBD1. From germline, CDR1 is MNHEY and CDR2 SVGAGI. The V segment lost 6 bases and the J segment 4 bases; nucleotides outside the gene matches: 8. CDR3 size: 14 residues. DNA for the CDR3: TGTGCCAGCAGGTCCGGGACAGAGACCTATGGCTACACCTTC. Translating gives CASRSGTETYGYTF.

This clonotype appeared a few times. This rearrangement joins TRBV4-3 to TRBJ1-2, with 9 positions matching TRBD1. The CDR3 loop spans 11 amino acids. The trim removed 4 bases at V and 14 bases at J, leaving 5 bases unmatched. CDR1 is LGHNA, CDR2 YSLEER, per germline. The CDR3 DNA reads as TGCGCCAGCAGCCCACGACAGGGGGTAACCTTC. As protein: CASSPRQGVTF.

There are a few counts of this clonotype. The V gene is TRBV29-1, the J gene TRBJ2-1; the D is unclear. V lost 4 bases, J lost 6 bases, and 10 bases lay in between. Looked up from germline, CDR1 is SQVTM and CDR2 is ANQGSEA. This CDR3 spans 12 amino acids. CDR3 protein: CSVVWEINEQFF. CDR3 nucleotides: TGCAGCGTTGTTTGGGAAATCAATGAGCAGTTCTTC.

The gene calls are TRBV6-2 or TRBV6-3 and TRBJ2-7; perhaps TRBD1 as D (6 bases). The germline CDR1 and CDR2 sequences are MNHEY and SVGEGT. Trimming removed 5 bases from V and 2 bases from J, with 10 bases in between. There are 13 residues in the CDR3. CDR3 coding DNA: TGTGCCAGCAGTACAGGGACCCCCTACGAGCAGTACTTC. It specifies CASSTGTPYEQYF.

This clonotype was seen a few times. This chain uses TRBV19 with TRBJ1-1, with 9 bases aligning to TRBD1. V shed 3 bases, J shed 1 base, and the junction held 3 bases outside the gene matches. Per the germline V gene, CDR1 is LNHDA and CDR2 is SQIVND (reference sequence). The CDR3 is 15 residues long. The CDR3 bases are TGTGCCAGTAGTATTGCGGACAGGGGGAACACTGAAGCTTTCTTT. Protein: CASSIADRGNTEAFF.